Detailed here is one TCR beta chain. Its antigen is not known. CD45RO-negative CD8 cells positively selected for CCR7 made up the naive population, which excluded terminally differentiated effector memory CD45RA+ cells. Using immunoSEQ multiplex PCR, the repertoire was profiled, and TCRdb retains in-frame clones only, with some absent. Found here are under 1 million clones, 85% to 95% of them singletons; the top ten hold less than 25%. Trimming pared 5 bases from V and 5 bases from J, leaving 3 bases between. The CDR3 runs 11 residues. Per the germline V gene, CDR1 is MGHRA and CDR2 is YSYEKL. These data originate in a study of shared clonotypes between healthy human individuals. Overall study results and limits: The study generally estimated greater richness for naive than memory subsets.

The sample consisted of naive CD8+ T cells sorted from blood. V is TRBV4-1 and J is TRBJ1-4; D not certain. This clonotype was sampled from a man under 40 in good health. The CDR3 protein is CASSFNEKLFF. CDR3 sequence (DNA): TGCGCCAGCAGCTTCAATGAAAAACTGTTTTTT.